Listed below are T cell receptor beta chains from one sample, sequenced in a study of shared clonotypes between healthy human individuals. Repertoires were generated with immunoSEQ multiplex PCR, while TCRdb's copy carries only in-frame clones and drops some. The sample comprises some 2,400,000 clones, 95% of which are singletons, and around 0.13% rests with the top ten. The specimen sequenced was naive CD4+ T cells sorted from blood. These TCRs come from a man aged 18 to 35 in good health. CDR3s include the opening cysteine and the closing phenylalanine or tryptophan. Fields, in order: V gene, D gene, J gene, clone size, CDR3 DNA, CDR3 protein. A D gene is named only where the DNA matches it firmly. Only some rows state a clone size, as once, few, many or a class for expanded clones.

V: TRBV5-1; D: TRBD2; J: TRBJ2-1; size: once; DNA: TGCGCCAGCAGCTTGGGAAGCGGGAGGGTTGGCAATGAGCAGTTCTTC; CDR3: CASSLGSGRVGNEQFF
V: TRBV6-5; D: NA; J: TRBJ1-2; size: few; DNA: TGTGCCAGCAGTTACAGGGGTTGGCATGGCTACACCTTC; CDR3: CASSYRGWHGYTF
V: TRBV2; D: NA; J: TRBJ1-6; size: once; DNA: TGTGCCAGCAGTGCGGGGCCAGATTCACCCCTCCACTTT; CDR3: CASSAGPDSPLHF
V: TRBV11-2; D: NA; J: TRBJ2-7; size: NA; DNA: TGTGCCAGCAGCTCCTGGGACGGCTACGAGCAGTACTTC; CDR3: CASSSWDGYEQYF
V: TRBV6-1; D: NA; J: TRBJ2-5; size: NA; DNA: TGTGCCAGCAGTGAAGCACAGCGCCCTTCTGAGACCCAGTACTTC; CDR3: CASSEAQRPSETQYF
V: TRBV5-6; D: NA; J: TRBJ2-5; size: NA; DNA: TGTGCCAGCAGCTTCCAGGGGGGTACAGAGACCCAGTACTTC; CDR3: CASSFQGGTETQYF
V: TRBV6-5; D: TRBD1; J: TRBJ1-1; size: NA; DNA: TGTGCCAGCAGTTACTTGGGGACAGGGGGCACGGACTCTTTCTTT; CDR3: CASSYLGTGGTDSFF
V: TRBV10-2; D: TRBD2; J: TRBJ2-7; size: NA; DNA: TGCGCCAGCAGTGACCACAAAAGACAGGGACTAGCGGTCTACGAGCAGTACTTC; CDR3: CASSDHKRQGLAVYEQYF
V: TRBV6-1; D: NA; J: TRBJ1-3; size: NA; DNA: TGTGCCAGCAGTGAAGCCTTTGGAAACACCATATATTTT; CDR3: CASSEAFGNTIYF
V: TRBV9; D: NA; J: TRBJ2-2; size: NA; DNA: TGTGCCAGCAGCGTTGGGGCGGGACCGAACACCGGGGAGCTGTTTTTT; CDR3: CASSVGAGPNTGELFF
V: TRBV6-5; D: NA; J: TRBJ1-5; size: once; DNA: TGTGCCAGCAGTTACTCGAAAAGGCTAAATCAGCCCCAGCATTTT; CDR3: CASSYSKRLNQPQHF
V: TRBV7-4; D: NA; J: TRBJ1-2; size: once; DNA: TGTGCCAGCAGCTTTGGGTCCCCCTATGGCTACACCTTC; CDR3: CASSFGSPYGYTF
V: TRBV10-3; D: TRBD2; J: TRBJ2-1; size: NA; DNA: TGTGCCATCAGTGAAACGGGACTAGTTAATGAGCAGTTCTTC; CDR3: CAISETGLVNEQFF
V: TRBV18; D: NA; J: TRBJ1-1; size: NA; DNA: TGTGCCAGCTCCGTACAGCTGAACACTGAAGCTTTCTTT; CDR3: CASSVQLNTEAFF
V: TRBV4-1; D: NA; J: TRBJ2-3; size: NA; DNA: TGCGCCAGCAGCCAAGACCCGGGACGGGAGACAGATACGCAGTATTTT; CDR3: CASSQDPGRETDTQYF
V: TRBV7-7; D: TRBD2; J: TRBJ2-2; size: NA; DNA: TGTGCTAGCAGCTTAGGGGGACTAGCGCCCGGGGAGCTGTTTTTT; CDR3: CASSLGGLAPGELFF
V: TRBV5-4; D: TRBD2; J: TRBJ2-1; size: NA; DNA: TGTGCCACAAGCGGGGGGGCGAAGAATGAGCAGTTCTTC; CDR3: CATSGGAKNEQFF
V: TRBV18; D: TRBD2; J: TRBJ2-3; size: NA; DNA: TGTGCCAGCTCGCCCCAAGCGGGAGCCACCTCATCCGATACGCAGTATTTT; CDR3: CASSPQAGATSSDTQYF
V: TRBV9; D: NA; J: TRBJ2-7; size: NA; DNA: TGTGCCAGCAGCGAAGAAGATACGGGGGAGCAGTACTTC; CDR3: CASSEEDTGEQYF
V: TRBV5-1; D: TRBD1; J: TRBJ1-1; size: NA; DNA: TGCGCCAGCAGCCAACTTACAGGGGACGCTGAAGCTTTCTTT; CDR3: CASSQLTGDAEAFF
V: TRBV5-1; D: TRBD2; J: TRBJ2-1; size: NA; DNA: TGCGCCAGCAGCTTGGAAGATTGGGTAGCGGGGACGTACAATGAGCAGTTCTTC; CDR3: CASSLEDWVAGTYNEQFF
V: TRBV30; D: TRBD1; J: TRBJ1-2; size: NA; DNA: TGTGCCTGGAGCCTGGACAGGGACTTCTATGGCTACACCTTC; CDR3: CAWSLDRDFYGYTF
V: TRBV7-9; D: TRBD1; J: TRBJ1-6; size: NA; DNA: TGTGCCAGCAGCTCACAGGGGGCTTTATCACCCCTCCACTTT; CDR3: CASSSQGALSPLHF
V: TRBV5-1; D: NA; J: TRBJ1-2; size: NA; DNA: TGCGCCAGCAGCGGCCTTGGAGGGGCAGGGGAAGGCTACACCTTC; CDR3: CASSGLGGAGEGYTF
V: TRBV28; D: NA; J: TRBJ1-5; size: NA; DNA: TGTGCCAGCGTCGGATACAGGGTGCAGCCCCAGCATTTT; CDR3: CASVGYRVQPQHF
V: TRBV27; D: NA; J: TRBJ1-3; size: NA; DNA: TGTGCCAGCAGTTCCAACGGAAACACCATATATTTT; CDR3: CASSSNGNTIYF
V: TRBV19; D: TRBD2; J: TRBJ2-1; size: NA; DNA: TGTGCCAGTAGGCTAATTAGCGGGAGCTCCTACAATGAGCAGTTCTTC; CDR3: CASRLISGSSYNEQFF
V: TRBV6-1; D: TRBD1; J: TRBJ2-7; size: NA; DNA: TGTGCCAGCAAGCGGACAGGGGGCTACGAGCAGTACTTC; CDR3: CASKRTGGYEQYF
V: TRBV15; D: NA; J: TRBJ1-5; size: NA; DNA: TGTGCCACCAGCAAAGATACTTCGGATCAGCCCCAGCATTTT; CDR3: CATSKDTSDQPQHF
V: TRBV9; D: NA; J: TRBJ2-5; size: once; DNA: TGTGCCAGCAGCGCCGGACTGCAAGAGACCCAGTACTTC; CDR3: CASSAGLQETQYF
V: TRBV4-3; D: NA; J: TRBJ2-2; size: NA; DNA: TGCGCCAGCAGCCAAGATCCCCCCGGGGAGCTGTTTTTT; CDR3: CASSQDPPGELFF
V: TRBV21-1; D: NA; J: TRBJ2-7; size: NA; DNA: TGTGCCAGCAGCACCCAGAAGGGGGCTGGCTACGAGCAGTACTTC; CDR3: CASSTQKGAGYEQYF
V: TRBV19; D: TRBD2; J: TRBJ2-1; size: once; DNA: TGTGCCAGTAGCCTGAATTGGCGGGAGCCCAATGAGCAGTTCTTC; CDR3: CASSLNWREPNEQFF
V: TRBV19; D: NA; J: TRBJ2-1; size: NA; DNA: TGTGCCAGTAGTCTCCGGGAGCGCGGCAATGAGCAGTTCTTC; CDR3: CASSLRERGNEQFF
V: TRBV5-4; D: TRBD2; J: TRBJ2-7; size: NA; DNA: TGTGCCAGCAGCTCTAGCGGGAGGAGCTCCTACGAGCAGTACTTC; CDR3: CASSSSGRSSYEQYF
V: TRBV6-6; D: TRBD1; J: TRBJ2-5; size: NA; DNA: TGTGCCAGCAGCCTTCAGGGACAGCCCCGGGAGACCCAGTACTTC; CDR3: CASSLQGQPRETQYF
V: TRBV5-4; D: NA; J: TRBJ1-2; size: NA; DNA: TGTGCCAGCAGCCCCGACGGCGGCTATGGCTACACCTTC; CDR3: CASSPDGGYGYTF
V: TRBV5-1; D: TRBD1; J: TRBJ2-1; size: NA; DNA: TGCGCCAGCAGCTCTACCGGGACAGGGGGTGGCAATGAGCAGTTCTTC; CDR3: CASSSTGTGGGNEQFF
V: TRBV18; D: TRBD1; J: TRBJ2-3; size: NA; DNA: TGTGCCAGCTCACCCCAGACGGGACAGAGCACAGATACGCAGTATTTT; CDR3: CASSPQTGQSTDTQYF
V: TRBV5-1; D: NA; J: TRBJ1-4; size: once; DNA: TGCGCCAGCAGCTTTTTCGGCAGGGCGAATGAAAAACTGTTTTTT; CDR3: CASSFFGRANEKLFF
V: TRBV5-1; D: TRBD2; J: TRBJ2-5; size: NA; DNA: TGCGCCAGCAGGGACCGCCGGGGAGGGGAGACCCAGTACTTC; CDR3: CASRDRRGGETQYF
V: TRBV5-6; D: NA; J: TRBJ1-2; size: NA; DNA: TGTGCCAGCAGCCCTCGACCCTCGGACCCTTATGGCTACACCTTC; CDR3: CASSPRPSDPYGYTF
V: TRBV4-1; D: NA; J: TRBJ1-6; size: NA; DNA: TGCGCCAGCAGCCGGGGGAGTAGCTCCTATAATTCACCCCTCCACTTT; CDR3: CASSRGSSSYNSPLHF
V: TRBV9; D: NA; J: TRBJ1-6; size: NA; DNA: TGTGCCAGCAGGGGGTCAACCTATAATTCACCCCTCCACTTT; CDR3: CASRGSTYNSPLHF
V: TRBV5-1; D: TRBD2; J: TRBJ2-1; size: NA; DNA: TGCGCCAGCAGCGTGAGTCTAGCGGGAGGGCCGGAGCAGTTCTTC; CDR3: CASSVSLAGGPEQFF
V: TRBV6-1; D: NA; J: TRBJ2-5; size: NA; DNA: TGTGCCAGCAGTTCCCGGGGTCCGACCAGGGAGACCCAGTACTTC; CDR3: CASSSRGPTRETQYF
V: TRBV5-4; D: TRBD1; J: TRBJ2-7; size: NA; DNA: TGTGCCAGCAGCTCCGCCGGGACAGGCTCCTACGAGCAGTACTTC; CDR3: CASSSAGTGSYEQYF
V: TRBV5-8; D: NA; J: TRBJ1-4; size: NA; DNA: TGTGCCAGCAGCTTGGGTCAGGGAAATGAAAAACTGTTTTTT; CDR3: CASSLGQGNEKLFF
V: TRBV28; D: TRBD1; J: TRBJ1-6; size: NA; DNA: TGTGCCAGCAACCCCCAGGGGGAAAGTTATAATTCACCCCTCCACTTT; CDR3: CASNPQGESYNSPLHF
V: TRBV28; D: NA; J: TRBJ1-2; size: once; DNA: TGTGCCAGCAGTTTAGGGCCCCGGACAGCTAACTATGGCTACACCTTC; CDR3: CASSLGPRTANYGYTF
V: TRBV6-1; D: NA; J: TRBJ2-7; size: once; DNA: TGTGCCTCTGAGGGGCGCGTGGTGGACGAGCAGTACTTC; CDR3: CASEGRVVDEQYF
V: TRBV5-6; D: TRBD1; J: TRBJ1-3; size: NA; DNA: TGTGCCAGCAGCCCTATGGACAGGGCTTATGGAAACACCATATATTTT; CDR3: CASSPMDRAYGNTIYF
V: TRBV5-5; D: TRBD1; J: TRBJ2-7; size: NA; DNA: TGTGCCAGCAGCTTGGCTCCGGGACAGGGGGACGAGCAGTACTTC; CDR3: CASSLAPGQGDEQYF